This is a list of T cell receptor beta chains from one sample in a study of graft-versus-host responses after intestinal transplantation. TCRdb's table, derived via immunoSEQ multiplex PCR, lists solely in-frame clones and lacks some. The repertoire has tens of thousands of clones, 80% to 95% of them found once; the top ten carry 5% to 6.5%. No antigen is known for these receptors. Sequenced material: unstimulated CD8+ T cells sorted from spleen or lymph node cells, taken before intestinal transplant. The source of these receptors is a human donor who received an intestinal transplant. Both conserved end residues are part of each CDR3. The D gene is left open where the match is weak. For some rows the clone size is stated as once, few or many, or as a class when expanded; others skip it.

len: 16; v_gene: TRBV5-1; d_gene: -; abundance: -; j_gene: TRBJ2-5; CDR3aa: CASSLARLDPQETQYF; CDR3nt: TGCGCCAGCAGCTTGGCCCGTCTGGACCCCCAAGAGACCCAGTACTTC
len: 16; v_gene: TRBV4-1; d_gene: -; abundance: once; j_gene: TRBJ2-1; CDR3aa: CASSQETWGGANEQFF; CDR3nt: TGCGCCAGCAGCCAAGAAACTTGGGGGGGGGCCAATGAGCAGTTCTTC
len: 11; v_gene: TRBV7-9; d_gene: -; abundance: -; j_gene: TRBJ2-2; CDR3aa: CASSSSGELFF; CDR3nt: TGTGCCAGCAGCTCCAGCGGGGAGCTGTTTTTT
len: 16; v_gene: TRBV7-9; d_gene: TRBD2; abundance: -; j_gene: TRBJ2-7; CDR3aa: CASSPITSGSTYEQYF; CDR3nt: TGTGCCAGCAGCCCAATCACTAGCGGGAGTACGTACGAGCAGTACTTC
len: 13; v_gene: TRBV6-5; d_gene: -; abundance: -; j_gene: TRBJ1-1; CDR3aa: CASSYSGPIEAFF; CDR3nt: TGTGCCAGCAGTTACTCAGGACCGATTGAAGCTTTCTTT
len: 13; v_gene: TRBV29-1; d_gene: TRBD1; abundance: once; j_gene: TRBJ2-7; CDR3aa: CSVGGDRAYEQYF; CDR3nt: TGCAGCGTGGGGGGGGACAGGGCGTACGAGCAGTACTTC
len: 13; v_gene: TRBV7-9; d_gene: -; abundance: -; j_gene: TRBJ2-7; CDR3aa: CASSFPGKYEQYF; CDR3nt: TGTGCCAGCAGCTTTCCAGGGAAGTACGAGCAGTACTTC
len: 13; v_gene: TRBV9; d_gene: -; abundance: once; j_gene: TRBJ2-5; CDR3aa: CASSGSGIETQYF; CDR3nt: TGTGCCAGCAGCGGCTCAGGGATAGAGACCCAGTACTTC
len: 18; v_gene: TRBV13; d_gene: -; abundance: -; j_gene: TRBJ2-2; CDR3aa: CASSLEGPDWANTGELFF; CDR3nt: TGTGCCAGCAGCTTAGAGGGCCCAGACTGGGCGAACACCGGGGAGCTGTTTTTT
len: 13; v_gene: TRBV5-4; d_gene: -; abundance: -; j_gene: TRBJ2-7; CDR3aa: CASSYKGSYEQYF; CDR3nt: TGTGCCAGCAGCTATAAAGGGTCCTACGAGCAGTACTTC
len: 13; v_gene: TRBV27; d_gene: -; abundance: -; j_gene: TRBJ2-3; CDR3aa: CASSLSYTDTQYF; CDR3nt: TGTGCCAGCAGTCTATCCTACACAGATACGCAGTATTTT
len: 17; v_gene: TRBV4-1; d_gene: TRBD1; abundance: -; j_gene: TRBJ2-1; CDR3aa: CASSQGQPSSSYNEQFF; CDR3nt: TGCGCCAGCAGCCAGGGACAGCCCTCGAGCTCCTACAATGAGCAGTTCTTC
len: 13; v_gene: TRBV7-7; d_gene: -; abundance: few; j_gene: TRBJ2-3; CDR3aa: CASSLEHTDTQYF; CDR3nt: TGTGCCAGCAGCCTCGAGCACACAGATACGCAGTATTTT
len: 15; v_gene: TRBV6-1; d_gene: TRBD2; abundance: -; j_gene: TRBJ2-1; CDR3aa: CASSARGGSVHEQFF; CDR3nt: TGTGCCAGCAGTGCTCGGGGGGGCAGTGTCCATGAGCAGTTCTTC
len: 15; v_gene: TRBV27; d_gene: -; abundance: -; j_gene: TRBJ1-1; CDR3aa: CASSLSAGGGTEAFF; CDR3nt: TGTGCCAGCAGTTTATCGGCAGGTGGTGGCACTGAAGCTTTCTTT
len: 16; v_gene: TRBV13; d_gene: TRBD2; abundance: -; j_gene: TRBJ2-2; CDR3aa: CASSLLLAANTGELFF; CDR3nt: TGTGCCAGCAGCTTATTACTAGCGGCGAACACCGGGGAGCTGTTTTTT
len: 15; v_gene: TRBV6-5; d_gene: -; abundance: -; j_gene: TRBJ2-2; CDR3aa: CASRVAASNTGELFF; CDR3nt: TGTGCCAGCAGAGTAGCGGCTTCGAACACCGGGGAGCTGTTTTTT
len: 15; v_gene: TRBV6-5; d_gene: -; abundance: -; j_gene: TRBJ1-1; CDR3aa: CAPTRGRGVNTEAFF; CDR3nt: TGTGCCCCCACCCGAGGTCGGGGGGTGAACACTGAAGCTTTCTTT
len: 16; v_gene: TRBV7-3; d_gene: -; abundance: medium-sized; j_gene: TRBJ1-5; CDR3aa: CASSSRGTKGDQPQHF; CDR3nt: TGTGCCAGCAGCTCCCGCGGCACCAAAGGGGATCAGCCCCAGCATTTT
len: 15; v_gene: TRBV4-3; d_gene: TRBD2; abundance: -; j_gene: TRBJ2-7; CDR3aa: CASSQEGSGFDEQYF; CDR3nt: TGCGCCAGCAGCCAAGAAGGTAGCGGGTTCGACGAGCAGTACTTC
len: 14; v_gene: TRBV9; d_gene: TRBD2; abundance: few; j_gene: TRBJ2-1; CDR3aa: CASSVASGGTEQFF; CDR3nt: TGTGCCAGCAGCGTAGCAAGCGGGGGGACTGAGCAGTTCTTC
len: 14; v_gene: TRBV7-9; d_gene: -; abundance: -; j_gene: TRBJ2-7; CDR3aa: CASSLGPSTYEQYF; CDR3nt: TGTGCCAGCAGCTTAGGCCCGTCGACCTACGAGCAGTACTTC
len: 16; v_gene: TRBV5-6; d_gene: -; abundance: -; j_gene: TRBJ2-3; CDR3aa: CASSPVPGPYTDTQYF; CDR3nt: TGTGCCAGCAGCCCCGTCCCGGGACCCTACACAGATACGCAGTATTTT
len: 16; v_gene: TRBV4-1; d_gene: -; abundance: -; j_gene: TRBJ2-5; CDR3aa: CASSQESGTTAETQYF; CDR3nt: TGCGCCAGCAGCCAAGAATCAGGGACAACTGCGGAGACCCAGTACTTC
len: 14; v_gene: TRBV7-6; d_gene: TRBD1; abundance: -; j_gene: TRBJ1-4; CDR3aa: CASSLGDRDMELFF; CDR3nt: TGTGCCAGCAGCTTGGGGGACAGGGACATGGAACTGTTTTTT
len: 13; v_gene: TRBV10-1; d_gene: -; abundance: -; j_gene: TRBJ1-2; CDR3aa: CASSESENYGYTF; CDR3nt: TGCGCCAGCAGTGAGTCTGAGAACTATGGCTACACCTTC
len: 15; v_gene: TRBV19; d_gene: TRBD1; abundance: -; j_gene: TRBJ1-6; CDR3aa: CASSTGGDRDSPLHF; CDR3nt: TGTGCCAGTAGTACGGGGGGGGACAGGGATTCACCCCTCCACTTT
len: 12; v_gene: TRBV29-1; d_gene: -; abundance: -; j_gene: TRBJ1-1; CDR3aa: CSVGAMNTEAFF; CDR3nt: TGCAGCGTGGGGGCGATGAACACTGAAGCTTTCTTT
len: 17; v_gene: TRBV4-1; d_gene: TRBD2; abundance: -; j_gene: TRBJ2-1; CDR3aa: CASSQTSSSGGMDEQFF; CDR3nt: TGCGCCAGCAGCCAAACAAGCTCTAGCGGGGGAATGGATGAGCAGTTCTTC
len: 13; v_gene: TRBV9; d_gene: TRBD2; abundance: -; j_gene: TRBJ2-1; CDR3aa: CASSVGGGSEQFF; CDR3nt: TGTGCCAGCAGCGTAGGGGGAGGGAGTGAGCAGTTCTTC
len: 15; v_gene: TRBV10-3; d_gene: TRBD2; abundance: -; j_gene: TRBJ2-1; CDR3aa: CATYSGTSSYNEQFF; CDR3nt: TGTGCCACTTACTCCGGGACTAGCTCCTACAATGAGCAGTTCTTC
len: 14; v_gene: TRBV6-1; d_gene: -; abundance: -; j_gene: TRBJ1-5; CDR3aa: CASKSTDSNQPQHF; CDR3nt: TGTGCCAGCAAGAGTACAGATAGCAATCAGCCCCAGCATTTT
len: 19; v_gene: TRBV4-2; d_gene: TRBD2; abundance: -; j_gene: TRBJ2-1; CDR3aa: CASSQDPPGTSGRGNEQFF; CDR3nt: TGTGCCAGCAGCCAAGATCCTCCCGGGACTAGCGGGAGAGGTAATGAGCAGTTCTTC
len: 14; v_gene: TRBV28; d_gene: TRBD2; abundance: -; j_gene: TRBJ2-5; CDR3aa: CASNPEREEETQYF; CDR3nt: TGTGCCAGCAATCCGGAGCGGGAGGAAGAGACCCAGTACTTC
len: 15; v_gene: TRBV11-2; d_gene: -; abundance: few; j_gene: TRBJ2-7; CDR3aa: CASSLYRVPRDEQYF; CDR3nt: TGTGCCAGCAGCTTGTACAGGGTTCCAAGGGACGAGCAGTACTTC
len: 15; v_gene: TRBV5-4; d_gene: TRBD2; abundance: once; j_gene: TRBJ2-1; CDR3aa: CASTLGGSSYNEQFF; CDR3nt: TGTGCCAGCACCCTGGGGGGGAGCTCCTACAATGAGCAGTTCTTC
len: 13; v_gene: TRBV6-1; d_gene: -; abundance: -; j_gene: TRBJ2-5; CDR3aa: CASLEREGETQYF; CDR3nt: TGTGCCAGCCTTGAGCGTGAGGGAGAGACCCAGTACTTC
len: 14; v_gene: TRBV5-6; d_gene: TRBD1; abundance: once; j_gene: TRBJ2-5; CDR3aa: CASSGQGDKETQYF; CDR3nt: TGTGCCAGCAGCGGACAGGGTGATAAAGAGACCCAGTACTTC
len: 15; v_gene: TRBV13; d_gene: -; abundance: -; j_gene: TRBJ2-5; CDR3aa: CASSLREGQEETQYF; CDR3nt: TGTGCCAGCAGCTTACGCGAGGGACAAGAAGAGACCCAGTACTTC
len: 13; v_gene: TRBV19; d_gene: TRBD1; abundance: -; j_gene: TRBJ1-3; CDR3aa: CASSWTGGNTIYF; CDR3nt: TGTGCCAGTAGTTGGACAGGAGGAAACACCATATATTTT
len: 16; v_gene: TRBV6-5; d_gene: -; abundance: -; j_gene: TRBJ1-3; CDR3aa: CASSYSIARSGNTIYF; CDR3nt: TGTGCCAGCAGTTACTCGATAGCACGCTCTGGAAACACCATATATTTT
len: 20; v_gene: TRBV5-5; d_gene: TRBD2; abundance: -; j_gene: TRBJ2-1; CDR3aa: CASSFPTRTSGTVSYNEQFF; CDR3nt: TGTGCCAGCAGCTTCCCAACCCGGACTAGCGGGACCGTCTCCTACAATGAGCAGTTCTTC
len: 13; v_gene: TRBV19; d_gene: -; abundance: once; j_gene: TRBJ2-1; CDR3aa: CASHSPLYNEQFF; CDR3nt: TGTGCCAGCCACTCCCCCCTCTACAATGAGCAGTTCTTC
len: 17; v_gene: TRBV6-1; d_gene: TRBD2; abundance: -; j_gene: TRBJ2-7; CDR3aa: CAISESASGRRSYEQYF; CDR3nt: TGTGCCATCAGTGAGTCTGCTAGCGGGAGGCGTTCCTACGAGCAGTACTTC
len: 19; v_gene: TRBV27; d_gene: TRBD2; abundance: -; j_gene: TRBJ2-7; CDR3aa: CASSSTSLAGGPLDYEQYF; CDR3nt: TGTGCCAGCAGTTCCACCTCGCTAGCGGGAGGGCCTTTAGACTACGAGCAGTACTTC
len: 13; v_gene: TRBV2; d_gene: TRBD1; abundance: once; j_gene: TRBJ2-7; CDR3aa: CASRRDSEYEQYF; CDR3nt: TGTGCCAGCAGAAGGGACAGCGAATACGAGCAGTACTTC
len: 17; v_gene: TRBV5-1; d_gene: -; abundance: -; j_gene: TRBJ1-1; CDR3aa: CASSLVSWVSRNTEAFF; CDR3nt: TGCGCCAGCAGCTTGGTTTCATGGGTCAGCAGGAACACTGAAGCTTTCTTT
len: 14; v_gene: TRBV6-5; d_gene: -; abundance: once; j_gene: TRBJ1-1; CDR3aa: CASSPGAGRTEAFF; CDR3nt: TGTGCCAGCAGTCCCGGGGCAGGGAGGACTGAAGCTTTCTTT
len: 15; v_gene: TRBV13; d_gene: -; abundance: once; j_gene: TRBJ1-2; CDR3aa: CASSLGQGGPYGYTF; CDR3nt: TGTGCCAGCAGCTTAGGACAGGGAGGTCCCTATGGCTACACCTTC
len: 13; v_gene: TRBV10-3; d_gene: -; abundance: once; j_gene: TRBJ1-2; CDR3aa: CAISEGDFLGYTF; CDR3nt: TGTGCCATCAGTGAGGGGGATTTTCTGGGCTACACCTTC